Each of the 12 T cell receptor beta chains below was sequenced from the same sample in a study of CD8 T cells in ankylosing spondylitis (dated by TCRdb to the late 2010s). The library was prepared using 5' RACE. The sequencing machine was an Illumina HiSeq 2500. TCRdb ran its own pipeline on the public reads, namely fastp trimming at Q25 and MiXCR clone calling, and kept in-frame beta chains. Rows with a matching CDR3 protein are joined into one entry that keeps the most common DNA and genes. Counted in this sample were about 42,000 distinct CDR3 sequences; around 2.9% of them appeared once. Roughly 4.4% of the sample lies in the top ten. Sequencing was done on a sample of blood, either unsorted or a sorted T cell fraction (not recorded which). Source of these receptors: a male donor with ankylosing spondylitis or in good health (not recorded which).

This sequence joins TRBV9 and TRBJ2-1; TRBD2 matches 9 bases. V was clipped by 0 bases and J by 10 bases; unmatched bases: 8. Germline-derived CDR1 and CDR2 are SGDLS and YYNGEE. There are 15 residues in the CDR3. As DNA, the CDR3 is TGTGCCAGCAGCGTAGTCGGCGGGAGGGCCCGGGAGCAGTTCTTC. It codes for CASSVVGGRAREQFF.

This clonotype was recorded many times. V gene TRBV9 combines with J gene TRBJ2-1, with TRBD2 identical over 7 bases. Trimming at V came to 1 base and at J to 8 bases, leaving 9 bases not matched to a gene. Germline values: CDR1 SGDLS, CDR2 YYNGEE. The CDR3 covers 15 residues. This CDR3 is CASSVLADPADEQFF. The CDR3 coding sequence is TGTGCCAGCAGCGTACTAGCGGACCCCGCGGATGAGCAGTTCTTC.

The sample holds many counts of this clonotype. The J gene is TRBJ2-1, the V gene TRBV9, with TRBD2 matching 8 bases. The CDR3 runs to 17 residues. From germline, CDR1 is SGDLS and CDR2 YYNGEE. V was pared by 3 bases and J by 7 bases, with 15 bases of the junction left unmatched. The CDR3 loop is CASSAPRGTSGGNEQFF. The CDR3 DNA sequence: TGTGCCAGCAGCGCTCCTAGGGGGACTAGTGGGGGGAATGAGCAGTTCTTC.

This clonotype showed up many times. The V gene is TRBV9, the J gene TRBJ2-4; tentatively, D is TRBD2 (6 bases). V lost 4 bases and J lost 2, with 10 bases in between. Germline CDR1 and CDR2: SGDLS and YYNGEE. There are 14 residues in the CDR3. The CDR3 sequence: CASSSEGSKNIQYF. Here the CDR3 DNA reads TGTGCCAGCAGCTCGGAGGGGTCCAAAAACATTCAGTACTTC. Drawing the rest from reference TRBV9 and TRBJ2-4, the complete variable domain is DSGVTQTPKHLITATGQRVTLRCSPRSGDLSVYWYQQSLDQGLQFLIQYYNGEERAKGNILERFSAQQFPDLHSELNLSSLELGDSALYFCASSSEGSKNIQYFGAGTRLSVL.

The table lists this clonotype with many counts. The chain is built from TRBV9 and TRBJ2-7; 9 bases fit TRBD1. This CDR3 has 14 residues. Germline CDR1 and CDR2: SGDLS and YYNGEE. J was trimmed by 1 base and V by 3 bases; bases with no gene match: 2. CDR3 protein: CASSGTGDSYEQYF. The CDR3 DNA reads as TGTGCCAGCAGCGGGACAGGGGATTCCTACGAGCAGTACTTC.

This clonotype was detected many times. The V and J genes are TRBV9 and TRBJ2-3, with D perhaps given as TRBD1 or TRBD2 (5 bases each). The V gene's germline CDR1 is SGDLS and CDR2 YYNGEE. The CDR3 has 12 amino acids. V was clipped by 6 bases and J by 5 bases, with 10 bases between them. CDR3 protein: CASTRDEDTQYF. The CDR3 coding sequence is TGTGCCAGCACCAGGGACGAAGATACGCAGTATTTT.

This clonotype was found many times. This chain connects TRBV9 to TRBJ1-2, with D hard to call. Germline values: CDR1 SGDLS, CDR2 YYNGEE. Deletions cut 0 bases from V and 6 bases from J, with 9 bases between. CDR3 size: 13 residues. The CDR3 is CASSVAGYDGYTF. CDR3 bases: TGTGCCAGCAGCGTAGCGGGTTATGATGGCTACACCTTC.

This clonotype was found many times. The V gene is TRBV9, the J gene TRBJ2-1, with 7 bases matching TRBD2. V dropped 0 bases and J dropped 7; count of bases not matched to a gene: 1. The CDR3 is 13 residues long. Germline lookup yields CDR1 SGDLS and CDR2 YYNGEE. DNA for the CDR3: TGTGCCAGCAGCGTAGACGGGGGGAATGAGCAGTTCTTC. Protein: CASSVDGGNEQFF.

This clonotype was seen at least ten times. The chain uses TRBV9 and TRBJ2-7; either TRBD1 or TRBD2 may supply D (6 bases each). The CDR3 runs to 13 residues. The ends were cut back, 4 bases at V and 3 bases at J, with 11 bases in the middle. Germline V gene lookup returns CDR1 SGDLS and CDR2 YYNGEE. The CDR3 sequence: CASSLQGGYEQYF. In DNA, the CDR3 is TGTGCCAGCAGCTTACAGGGAGGCTACGAGCAGTACTTC.

This clonotype was detected ten times or more. V usage is TRBV9 and J usage is TRBJ2-5; no clear D. The ends were cut back, 2 bases at V and 5 bases at J, with 10 bases in the middle. CDR1 and CDR2 from the germline V gene are SGDLS and YYNGEE. The CDR3 is 13 amino acids. The CDR3, as DNA: TGTGCCAGCAGCGTCACAGTGGGGGAGACCCAGTACTTC. Its protein product is CASSVTVGETQYF.

This clonotype was observed many times. The rearrangement uses TRBV9 and TRBJ2-7, with a tentative D call TRBD2 (6 bases). CDR3 length: 12 residues. The germline gives CDR1 SGDLS, CDR2 YYNGEE. V gave up 1 base and J gave up 6 bases, with 8 bases separating them. This chain's CDR3 is CASSVNGGEQYF. CDR3 bases: TGTGCCAGCAGCGTAAACGGGGGCGAGCAGTACTTC.

This clonotype was seen many times. This chain links TRBV9 with TRBJ2-5; D assignment may be TRBD1 or TRBD2 (5 bases each). The CDR3 is made up of 13 amino acids. Germline loops: CDR1 SGDLS, CDR2 YYNGEE. V was pared by 2 bases and J by 4 bases, with 9 bases between. The CDR3 region is CASSVGVLETQYF. CDR3 sequence (DNA): TGTGCCAGCAGCGTGGGGGTTCTAGAGACCCAGTACTTC.